This T cell receptor beta chain emerged from a study of T cells after yellow fever vaccination (dated by TCRdb to between 2019 and 2020). Turning to the overall study: The SMART-Seq v4 Ultra Low Input RNA kit was used to prepare libraries from fractions with low cell numbers. Two healthy male donors made up the cohort, one aged 18 to 29 years and the other aged 30 to 39 years. Blood was collected at multiple timepoints before and after primary and secondary immunization, and bulk PBMC replicates and cell subsets were isolated. To track T-cell clones before and after primary and booster YFV17D yellow fever vaccination, bulk TCR alpha and beta repertoires were sequenced longitudinally. The research as a whole found: The study included only a couple of donors, which limits how far the findings can be generalized. Most clones expanded after primary vaccination (around 97% of CD4 and 80% to 90% of CD8) were re-detected after the booster, suggesting that broad memory maintenance occurred. Compared with the primary T-cell response, the secondary T-cell response was faster but weaker, reaching its peak on day 5 rather than on day 15. Because abundant contaminating clonotypes from the bulk population could be contained in FACS-sorted repertoires, computational filtering was required. A small share of clonotypes occurred in both CD4 and CD8 compartments, likely arising from convergent recombination.

As to this clonotype: No antigen is known for it. No clone much larger than this one lies a single base away; base qualities are absent.

TCR cDNA was synthesized by 5'RACE template switching, which introduced a universal primer site and unique molecular identifiers. Priming of cDNA synthesis was performed from both the TCR alpha and TCR beta constant segments. Libraries were amplified in two PCR steps, with sample barcodes and sequencing adapters added in the second step. Sequencing of the libraries was done on either Illumina HiSeq 2500 (2x100 bp) or NovaSeq (2x150 bp). The authors' analysis ran thus. Demultiplexing of reads and collapsing into UMI consensus sequences were performed with MIGEC, and V(D)J alignment was carried out with MiXCR. Using edgeR on replicate PBMC samples, clonotypes were called vaccine-responding if FDR was below 0.01 and the log2 fold change was above 5 up to day 15. Each bulk clonotype received a CD4 or CD8 identity based on whether the sequenced CD4 or CD8 repertoire contained that clonotype at higher abundance. TCRdb applied fastp at Q25 and MiXCR to the public reads, then kept only in-frame beta chains. Rows matching on CDR3 protein sequence are summarized as one entry with the most common DNA and genes. These V and J calls originate from TCRdb's pipeline instead of the authors' own analysis. Counted in this sample were approximately 610,000 distinct CDR3 sequences; roughly a sixth of them appeared once. The ten largest clones take up 15% to 20% of the sample.

Taken with the paper, the label for treatment or condition translates to: live attenuated yellow fever vaccine strain. At each blood-draw timepoint, two biological replicates of bulk PBMCs were collected. PBMCs were isolated from peripheral blood using a standard Ficoll-Paque protocol. TriZol was used to extract RNA from bulk PBMCs, from CD4 and CD8 fractions, and from dextramer-positive and dextramer-negative fractions. Taken from cysteine to phenylalanine, the CDR3 has 13 residues. Left in the record is the CDR3 DNA by itself, 39 bases read in frame from the first base. At the junction V is shortened by 7 bases and J by 10 bases, with 14 bases in between.

Sequenced material: PBMCs, taken about 5 days after the first yellow fever vaccination. The rearranged chain carries TRBV12-3 or TRBV12-4 and TRBJ1-6; a weak D assignment points to TRBD1 (5 bases agree). The receptor was isolated from a young man who received the YFV17D yellow fever vaccine. The base sequence is TGTGCCAGCAAAATCCGGGGCGGATCACCCCTCCACTTT. Protein translation: CASKIRGGSPLHF.